This entry lists 14 T cell receptor beta chains sequenced from one sample in a study of OX40 agonist ivuxolimab in advanced cancers. Some clones are missing from TCRdb's copy, which holds only in-frame ones; the method was immunoSEQ multiplex PCR. The repertoire holds tens of thousands of clones, more than 65% seen once, with approximately 3% in the top ten. The material sequenced was CD4+ or CD8+ T cells sorted from blood, taken in a trial of the OX40 agonist ivuxolimab. These receptor sequences come from an adult with an advanced solid tumor such as melanoma, head and neck, liver or kidney cancer.

This clone came up a few times. This chain joins TRBV13 and TRBJ2-5; D is perhaps TRBD1 or TRBD2 (6 bases each). CDR1 and CDR2 (germline): PRHDT, FYEKMQ (reference sequence). This CDR3 contains 14 residues. Trimming stripped 5 bases from V and 1 base from J, with 11 bases between. CDR3 bases: TGTGCCAGCAGCGCCCGGGGGCCCCAAGAGACCCAGTACTTC. It is translated as CASSARGPQETQYF.

V is TRBV6-1 and J is TRBJ2-7; D is ambiguous. V shed 2 bases and J shed 2 bases, with 13 bases lying between them. Germline assignment: CDR1 MNHNS and CDR2 SASEGT. CDR3 length: 15 amino acids. CDR3 in amino acids: CASSEYGINPYEQYF. CDR3 DNA: TGTGCCAGCAGTGAATATGGGATTAACCCCTACGAGCAGTACTTC.

The CDR3 protein is CASSERTSYGYTF. In DNA, the CDR3 is TGTGCCAGCAGTGAAAGGACATCCTATGGCTACACCTTC. V is TRBV6-1 and J is TRBJ1-2; perhaps TRBD1 as D (5 bases). Germline V gene data show CDR1 as MNHNS and CDR2 as SASEGT. The CDR3 length is 13 residues. V was clipped by 2 bases and J by 4 bases, with 8 bases between them.

V and J are TRBV10-1 and TRBJ2-7; no firm D call. This CDR3 region has 13 residues. CDR1 is WNHNN, CDR2 SYGVQD, per germline (reference sequence). Between the trimmed V and J ends, which lost 4 bases and 6 bases, there was a span of 13 bases. The CDR3 loop is CASSGSLGSEQYF. In DNA, the CDR3 is TGCGCCAGCAGTGGGTCCCTAGGAAGCGAGCAGTACTTC.

This clone has just a few counts. The rearrangement links TRBV7-3 to TRBJ2-7, with 10 bases fitting TRBD1. After removal of 2 bases from V and 8 bases from J, the junction contained 9 bases not matched to a gene. This CDR3 contains 15 residues. Germline V gene sequence: CDR1 SGHTA, CDR2 FQGTGA. The chain's CDR3 is CASSLGPPGQGKQYF. The CDR3 region has the DNA TGTGCCAGCAGCTTAGGGCCCCCGGGACAGGGGAAGCAGTACTTC.

The chain recombines TRBV19 with TRBJ1-4; no reliable D call. V lost 1 base and J lost 12, with 15 bases in between. The CDR3 runs to 14 residues. Per germline, CDR1 LNHDA and CDR2 SQIVND (reference sequence). CDR3 loop: CASSIGWNREQLFF. Written as DNA, the CDR3 is TGTGCCAGTAGTATAGGGTGGAATCGGGAACAACTGTTTTTT.

This chain connects TRBV10-3 to TRBJ2-1, with TRBD1 identical over 7 bases. This CDR3 comprises 15 residues. Germline lookup yields CDR1 ENHRY and CDR2 SYGVKD. Trimming cost V 5 bases and J 2 bases; bases outside gene matches: 6. This chain's CDR3 is CAISQGRGTYNEQFF. The CDR3 DNA sequence: TGTGCCATCAGTCAGGGCAGGGGGACCTACAATGAGCAGTTCTTC.

By share, this clone ranks as medium-sized (0.01 to 0.1%). CDR3 DNA: TGTGCCAGCAGCTTAACCCAGGGAAACACCATATATTTT. Its translation: CASSLTQGNTIYF. The rearrangement links TRBV5-6 to TRBJ1-3; no firm D call. Trimming left V 2 bases short and J 4 bases short, with 7 bases between. The germline CDR1 and CDR2 sequences are SGHDT and YYEEEE. The CDR3 is 13 residues long.

This chain uses TRBV5-1 with TRBJ1-6, with D uncertain. The V gene's germline CDR1 is SGHRS and CDR2 YFSETQ. CDR3 length: 15 residues. V lost 4 bases to trimming and J lost 0 bases, with 8 bases between them. The CDR3 DNA follows: TGCGCCAGCAGCCTGGACGGCTCCTATAATTCACCCCTCCACTTT. Protein product: CASSLDGSYNSPLHF.

The chain has TRBV6-5 and TRBJ2-7; no reliable D call. This CDR3 contains 13 residues. CDR1 and CDR2 from the germline V gene are MNHEY and SVGAGI. The V end lost 6 bases, the J end lost 2 bases, and 11 bases lay between the germline ends. The CDR3 region is CASSPRQTYEQYF. For the CDR3, the DNA is TGTGCCAGCAGCCCCCGACAAACCTACGAGCAGTACTTC.

This sequence joins TRBV7-3 and TRBJ2-5, with a possible D match to TRBD1 (7 bases). This CDR3 has 15 residues. The V and J ends lost 2 bases and 2 bases respectively, with 12 bases between them. Germline assignment: CDR1 SGHTA and CDR2 FQGTGA. In nucleotides, the CDR3 is TGTGCCAGCAGCTTAGCTGCAGGGGGGCAAGAGACCCAGTACTTC. It is translated as CASSLAAGGQETQYF.

The V and J genes are TRBV19 and TRBJ2-7; no definite D call. This CDR3 is 13 amino acids long. Trimming took 5 bases from V and 3 from J, leaving 11 bases between them. CDR1 and CDR2 from the germline V gene are LNHDA and SQIVND (reference sequence). The CDR3 protein is CASSSLGHYEQYF. CDR3 nucleotides: TGTGCCAGTAGTTCGTTGGGCCACTACGAGCAGTACTTC.

This clone was counted a few times. CDR3 sequence: CASSLGTGFGNTIYF. Written as DNA, the CDR3 is TGTGCCAGTAGTCTCGGGACAGGGTTTGGAAACACCATATATTTT. This chain uses TRBV19 with TRBJ1-3; 9 bases fit TRBD1. With 5 bases clipped from V and 3 bases from J, the junction kept 5 bases outside the gene matches. This CDR3 contains 15 residues. Germline-derived CDR1 and CDR2 are LNHDA and SQIVND (reference sequence).

CDR3 region: CASSPGTGEAFF. The CDR3 DNA is TGCGCCAGCAGCCCCGGGACAGGGGAAGCTTTCTTT. V usage is TRBV5-1 and J usage is TRBJ1-1; TRBD1 matches 9 bases. From germline, CDR1 is SGHRS and CDR2 YFSETQ. The CDR3 has 12 residues. The V segment lost 4 bases and the J segment 8 bases; nucleotides outside the gene matches: 3.